The 11 T cell receptor beta chains below were found in one sample sequenced in a study of T cell responses to AZD1222 COVID-19 vaccine. Here immunoSEQ multiplex PCR was the method, and the copy in TCRdb shows in-frame clones only, minus some. This sample has 130,000 or so clones, with about nine tenths found just once. Source: peripheral blood, taken 28 days after the second AZD1222 dose. These receptors originate from an adult who received the AZD1222 COVID-19 vaccine.

The V call is TRBV5-1, the J call TRBJ2-2, with 9 bases identical to TRBD1. The V segment lost 4 bases and the J segment 7 bases; nucleotides outside the gene matches: 8. Per the germline V gene, CDR1 is SGHRS and CDR2 is YFSETQ. This CDR3 has 15 residues. The CDR3, as DNA: TGCGCCAGCAGCAAGGGACAGGGAAGATTCGGGGAGCTGTTTTTT. It translates to CASSKGQGRFGELFF.

The rearrangement joins TRBV2 to TRBJ1-2; 10 bases line up with TRBD1. Per the germline V gene, CDR1 is SNHLY and CDR2 is FYNNEI. CDR3 length: 13 amino acids. V lost 6 bases and J lost 13; bases outside the gene matches: 11. The CDR3 protein is CASSRGTGAQSTF. CDR3 bases: TGTGCCAGCAGCCGTGGGACAGGGGCCCAATCCACCTTC.

V usage is TRBV11-3 and J usage is TRBJ2-5, with 8 bases fitting TRBD1. Germline V gene data show CDR1 as SGHNT and CDR2 as YENEEA. The length of the CDR3 is 14 residues. The trim removed 5 bases at V and 3 bases at J, leaving 5 bases unmatched. DNA for the CDR3: TGTGCCAGCAGCCTCATGACAGGGGAAGAGACCCAGTACTTC. This encodes CASSLMTGEETQYF.

The sample holds a few counts of this clone. The V gene is TRBV20-1, the J gene TRBJ2-7, with D perhaps matching TRBD2 (6 bases). V lost 3 bases to trimming and J lost 3 bases, with 21 bases between them. Germline CDR1 DFQATT, CDR2 SNEGSKA (reference sequence). This CDR3 contains 16 residues. CDR3 coding DNA: TGCAGTGCTAGTGAGGGGACTCATCTACCTATCTACGAGCAGTACTTC. As protein: CSASEGTHLPIYEQYF.

The V call is TRBV7-8, the J call TRBJ1-2; 9 nucleotides align to TRBD1. The CDR3 sequence is 14 residues long. The V segment lost 5 bases and the J segment 6 bases; nucleotides outside the gene matches: 7. Germline V gene sequence: CDR1 SGHVS, CDR2 FQNEAQ. The CDR3 nucleotides are TGTGCCAGCAGCCTGAGGACAGGGGTGGATGGCTACACCTTC. Translated: CASSLRTGVDGYTF.

The V and J genes are TRBV5-1 and TRBJ2-7, with D unclear. Trimming pared 4 bases from V and 0 bases from J, leaving 5 bases between. Germline V gene lookup returns CDR1 SGHRS and CDR2 YFSETQ. This CDR3 is built from 12 residues. The CDR3 here is CASSQSSYEQYF. The CDR3 DNA reads as TGCGCCAGCAGCCAGAGCTCCTACGAGCAGTACTTC.

The chain employs TRBV27 and TRBJ1-4; D is unclear. From germline, CDR1 is MNHEY and CDR2 SMNVEV (reference sequence). V lost 6 bases, J lost 8 bases, and 13 bases lay in between. CDR3 length: 13 amino acids. CDR3 amino acids: CASSPGSWEKLFF. The CDR3, as DNA: TGTGCCAGCAGCCCTGGGTCCTGGGAAAAACTGTTTTTT.

This rearrangement joins TRBV6-5 to TRBJ2-7, with D possibly being TRBD1 (5 bases). The CDR3 is 11 residues long. Germline CDR1 reads MNHEY; CDR2 reads SVGAGI. Trimming pared 8 bases from V and 6 bases from J, leaving 11 bases between. The CDR3 nucleotides are TGTGCCAGCCGGTGGGGCTCCGAGCAGTACTTC. It is translated as CASRWGSEQYF.

The V call is TRBV2, the J call TRBJ1-2; 8 bases agree with TRBD1. From germline, CDR1 is SNHLY and CDR2 FYNNEI. This CDR3 is built from 14 residues. The V gene end was trimmed by 6 bases and the J gene end by 2 bases; junction bases not matched to a gene: 5. In DNA form, the CDR3 reads TGTGCCAGCAGCGGACAGGGACAAAACTATGGCTACACCTTC. Encoded protein: CASSGQGQNYGYTF. The full variable domain, with the rest looked up from reference TRBV2 and TRBJ1-2, is EPEVTQTPSHQVTQMGQEVILRCVPISNHLYFYWYRQILGQKVEFLVSFYNNEISEKSEIFDDQFSVERPDGSNFTLKIRSTKLEDSAMYFCASSGQGQNYGYTFGSGTRLTVV.

Remarks on this clone: Other DNA variants within this sample encode the same CDR3. The chain recombines TRBV6-5 with TRBJ2-7, with 9 nucleotides matching TRBD1. The CDR3 runs to 15 residues. V shed 0 bases, J shed 4 bases, and the junction held 4 bases outside the gene matches. Germline assignment: CDR1 MNHEY and CDR2 SVGAGI. The CDR3 reads CASSYSTGGVYEQYF. The CDR3 DNA follows: TGTGCCAGCAGTTACTCGACAGGGGGTGTTTACGAGCAGTACTTC.

This chain uses TRBV10-3 with TRBJ2-7; D ambiguous. V lost 8 bases to trimming and J lost 0 bases, with 8 bases between them. Germline V gives CDR1 ENHRY, CDR2 SYGVKD. The CDR3 sequence is 12 residues long. DNA for the CDR3: TGTGCCATCCGGGCGGACTCCTACGAGCAGTACTTC. Amino acid sequence: CAIRADSYEQYF.